Below are 32 T cell receptor beta chains sequenced from a single sample in a study of blood T cell repertoires in COVID-19. Assay: immunoSEQ multiplex PCR; the TCRdb copy retains only in-frame clones and omits some. In the table there are about 200,000 clones, over 75% of which are singletons. The source material was peripheral blood. The receptors derive from a man at least 80 years old with acute or convalescent COVID-19.

The chain carries TRBV28 and TRBJ1-5; a possible D gene is TRBD1 (5 bases). There are 16 residues in the CDR3. Germline V gives CDR1 MDHEN, CDR2 SYDVKM. Trimming shortened V by 6 bases and J by 0 bases, and 15 bases separated the two germline ends. The CDR3 DNA reads TGTGCCAGCAGCGAAGGGGCAGGATATAGCAATCAGCCCCAGCATTTT. It codes for CASSEGAGYSNQPQHF.

The V call is TRBV14, the J call TRBJ1-2; D is unclear. The length of the CDR3 is 14 residues. V was pared by 6 bases and J by 6 bases, with 17 bases between. Looked up from germline, CDR1 is SGHDN and CDR2 is FVKESK. The CDR3 sequence is CASSRGIPRDGYTF. For the CDR3, the DNA is TGTGCCAGCAGTAGAGGGATTCCCCGGGATGGCTACACCTTC.

The gene calls are TRBV28 and TRBJ1-2; TRBD1 aligns across 11 bases. In germline, CDR1 is MDHEN, CDR2 SYDVKM. The junction had 6 bases not matched to a gene; V was cut back by 5 bases and J by 4 bases. The CDR3 has 15 amino acids. CDR3 loop: CASSPAGTGGYGYTF. CDR3 DNA sequence: TGTGCCAGCAGTCCTGCCGGGACAGGGGGCTATGGCTACACCTTC.

The chain uses TRBV11-2 and TRBJ2-3; no clear D. V was cut by 5 bases and J by 7 bases, with 13 bases left in between. The CDR3 consists of 13 residues. Germline V lookup: CDR1 SGHAT, CDR2 FQNNGV. CDR3 DNA sequence: TGTGCCAGCAGCGCTGGTAGGAGCAATACGCAGTATTTT. Translated, it gives CASSAGRSNTQYF.

As to this clone: The junction departs from the called germline gene at one end, perhaps through a read error. The V and J genes are TRBV6-1 and TRBJ2-2; 7 bases are a match to TRBD2. The CDR3 is made up of 16 amino acids. The V gene's germline CDR1 is MNHNS and CDR2 SASEGT. CDR3 nucleotide sequence: TGTGCCAGCAGTCAAGCTTCTAGCGGGAACACCGGGGAGCTGTTTTTT. Residues: CASSQASSGNTGELFF.

The V gene is TRBV28, the J gene TRBJ2-2; TRBD1 agrees at 7 bases. CDR1 and CDR2 (germline): MDHEN, SYDVKM. The CDR3 is made up of 15 amino acids. J lost 1 base, V lost 1 base, and 0 bases had no gene match. CDR3 residues: CASSLYRGNTGELFF. CDR3 coding DNA: TGTGCCAGCAGTTTATACAGGGGGAACACCGGGGAGCTGTTTTTT.

The gene calls are TRBV18 and TRBJ2-2; 7 bases fit TRBD2. V was pared by 4 bases and J by 3 bases, with 5 bases of the junction left unmatched. Germline values: CDR1 KGHSH, CDR2 LQKENI. CDR3 length: 15 residues. The CDR3 here is CASSQLAAYTGELFF. Here the CDR3 DNA reads TGTGCCAGCTCACAGCTAGCGGCCTACACCGGGGAGCTGTTTTTT.

The J gene is TRBJ1-3, the V gene TRBV11-2, with unresolved D. This CDR3 has 18 amino acids. V shed 1 base and J shed 0 bases, with 16 bases lying between them. Germline V gene sequence: CDR1 SGHAT, CDR2 FQNNGV. CDR3 sequence: CASSLVVVNIFSGNTIYF. Here the CDR3 DNA reads TGTGCCAGCAGCTTAGTCGTCGTCAACATATTCTCTGGAAACACCATATATTTT.

The rearrangement joins TRBV28 to TRBJ2-1; D is unresolved. Trimming cost V 4 bases and J 0 bases, with 10 bases left between them. Per germline, CDR1 MDHEN and CDR2 SYDVKM. The CDR3 length is 15 residues. For the CDR3, the DNA is TGTGCCAGCAGTTCTCATTGGAGCTCCTACAATGAGCAGTTCTTC. Its protein is CASSSHWSSYNEQFF.

The V call is TRBV18, the J call TRBJ1-6, with 7 nucleotides matching TRBD1. Germline CDR1 is KGHSH and CDR2 is LQKENI. There are 17 residues in the CDR3. V dropped 0 bases and J dropped 2; count of bases not matched to a gene: 4. CDR3 in DNA: TGTGCCAGCTCACCACCGGACAGGAAGACCTATAATTCACCCCTCCACTTT. Protein product: CASSPPDRKTYNSPLHF.

The DNA for the CDR3 is TGCGCCAGCAGCGTCTCCGGTGCAGGGCACGAGCAGTACTTC. This gives the protein CASSVSGAGHEQYF. This rearrangement joins TRBV5-1 to TRBJ2-7, with a possible D match to TRBD1 (5 bases). V gave up 4 bases and J gave up 5 bases, with 16 bases separating them. Germline loops: CDR1 SGHRS, CDR2 YFSETQ. The CDR3 has 14 amino acids.

The chain combines TRBV5-1 with TRBJ1-2; TRBD1 agrees at 9 bases. V shed 4 bases and J 7 bases; nucleotides not matched to a gene: 8. This CDR3 region has 14 residues. Germline loops: CDR1 SGHRS, CDR2 YFSETQ. This CDR3 is CASSASRDRVGYTF. The CDR3 nucleotides are TGCGCCAGCAGCGCGTCCCGGGACAGGGTTGGCTACACCTTC.

This clone was detected once. The chain carries TRBV28 and TRBJ2-7, with 7 nucleotides matching TRBD2. Germline assignment: CDR1 MDHEN and CDR2 SYDVKM. The CDR3 loop spans 16 amino acids. With 5 bases clipped from V and 0 bases from J, the junction kept 10 bases outside the gene matches. CDR3 nucleotides: TGTGCCAGCAGTGCACCCGCTAGCGGAGGCTCCTACGAGCAGTACGTC. Protein: CASSAPASGGSYEQYV.

The rearrangement links TRBV18 to TRBJ1-5; 7 bases fit TRBD1. Looked up from germline, CDR1 is KGHSH and CDR2 is LQKENI. V was clipped by 2 bases and J by 12 bases; unmatched bases: 7. This CDR3 is built from 13 residues. The DNA of the CDR3 is TGTGCCAGCTCACCATATCAGGGGGAGCGCCAGCATTTT. The encoded protein is CASSPYQGERQHF.

The chain links TRBV5-6 to TRBJ2-3, with 9 nucleotides matching TRBD1. CDR3 length: 14 residues. Germline values: CDR1 SGHDT, CDR2 YYEEEE. V trimming: 3 bases; J trimming: 2 bases; junction bases outside the gene matches: 1. The chain's CDR3 is CASSWTGATDTQYF. Written as DNA, the CDR3 is TGTGCCAGCAGCTGGACAGGGGCCACAGATACGCAGTATTTT. Supplemented by reference TRBV5-6 and TRBJ2-3, the full variable domain reads DAGVTQSPTHLIKTRGQQVTLRCSPKSGHDTVSWYQQALGQGPQFIFQYYEEEERQRGNFPDRFSGHQFPNYSSELNVNALLLGDSALYLCASSWTGATDTQYFGPGTRLTVL.

Turning to this clone: At one end the junction does not follow the germline gene, possibly because of a read error. The chain recombines TRBV3-1 (or the pseudogene TRBV3-2) with TRBJ2-1; 11 bases line up with TRBD2. CDR3 length: 14 amino acids. Germline assignment: CDR1 LGHDT and CDR2 YNNKEL (reference sequence). The CDR3 sequence: CASSQGNRVSGRVF. DNA for the CDR3: TGTGCCAGCAGCCAAGGGAACCGGGTTAGCGGGAGGGTCTTC.

This rearrangement joins TRBV7-2 to TRBJ2-3; D may be TRBD2 (6 bases). The germline CDR1 and CDR2 sequences are SGHTA and FQGNSA. This CDR3 contains 14 residues. Deletions cut 5 bases from V and 2 bases from J, with 11 bases between. CDR3 nucleotides: TGTGCCAGCAGCCCGAGCGGGCCCACAGATACGCAGTATTTT. Translating gives CASSPSGPTDTQYF.

The chain recombines TRBV6-1 with TRBJ2-1; tentatively, D is TRBD2 (5 bases). Germline V gene sequence: CDR1 MNHNS, CDR2 SASEGT. The CDR3 has 13 amino acids. The germline V and J ends were trimmed by 3 bases and 9 bases, with 12 bases remaining between them. The CDR3 here is CASSEIRESEQFF. The CDR3 region has the DNA TGTGCCAGCAGTGAGATTAGGGAGAGTGAGCAGTTCTTC.

V is TRBV18 and J is TRBJ2-6, with 8 positions matching TRBD1. Looked up from germline, CDR1 is KGHSH and CDR2 is LQKENI. The V gene end was trimmed by 6 bases and the J gene end by 0 bases; junction bases not matched to a gene: 1. The CDR3 is 15 amino acids. This CDR3 is CASSDRDSGANVLTF. CDR3 in DNA: TGTGCCAGCTCGGACAGGGACTCTGGGGCCAACGTCCTGACTTTC.

V gene TRBV10-2 combines with J gene TRBJ1-4; no reliable D call. Germline-derived CDR1 and CDR2 are WSHSY and SAAADI. The CDR3 runs 11 residues. Trimming removed 6 bases at V and 7 bases at J, with 6 bases between. Here the CDR3 DNA reads TGCGCCAGCAGCCCGAGTGAAAAACTGTTTTTT. Its translation is CASSPSEKLFF.

This clone was observed a single time. The rearrangement joins TRBV7-2 to TRBJ2-5; TRBD2 might be the D (5 bases). The CDR3 runs to 15 residues. With 4 bases removed from V and 7 bases from J, the gap between germline ends came to 19 bases. The germline CDR1 and CDR2 sequences are SGHTA and FQGNSA. The chain's CDR3 is CASSYGVASLGTQYF. CDR3 coding DNA: TGTGCCAGCAGCTACGGGGTAGCGAGCCTCGGGACCCAGTACTTC.

The chain employs TRBV29-1 and TRBJ1-5, with 7 bases aligning to TRBD1. The trim removed 6 bases at V and 3 bases at J, leaving 8 bases unmatched. Germline V gene data show CDR1 as SQVTM and CDR2 as ANQGSEA. This CDR3 contains 14 residues. Here the CDR3 reads CSVTPGQSNQPQHF. The CDR3 DNA reads TGCAGCGTCACACCGGGACAGTCCAATCAGCCCCAGCATTTT.

V is TRBV25-1 and J is TRBJ1-5; D not certain. Germline V gives CDR1 MGHDK, CDR2 SYGVNS. V was cut by 1 base and J by 7 bases, with 8 bases left in between. The CDR3 totals 13 residues. CDR3 residues: CASSEFGRQPQHF. The CDR3 DNA sequence: TGTGCCAGCAGTGAATTTGGTCGGCAGCCCCAGCATTTT.

This chain connects TRBV25-1 to TRBJ2-3; perhaps TRBD2 as D (5 bases). Germline lookup yields CDR1 MGHDK and CDR2 SYGVNS. This CDR3 comprises 13 residues. V was shortened by 1 base and J by 4 bases, with 6 bases between the two germline ends. In nucleotides, the CDR3 is TGTGCCAGCAGTGAATCCGGGGCAGATACGCAGTATTTT. Translated, it gives CASSESGADTQYF.

This chain joins TRBV19 and TRBJ2-5; TRBD1 is a possible D gene (6 bases). Germline V CDR1 and CDR2: LNHDA, SQIVND (reference sequence). The CDR3 is made up of 12 amino acids. V was pared by 3 bases and J by 5 bases, with 7 bases between. CDR3 sequence (DNA): TGTGCCAGTAGTATCCAGGGGGAGACCCAGTACTTC. Translation: CASSIQGETQYF.

The chain employs TRBV5-1 and TRBJ2-5, with 7 bases aligning to TRBD1. Germline values: CDR1 SGHRS, CDR2 YFSETQ. J gave up 5 bases and V 0 bases, and 1 base lay outside the gene matches. The CDR3 length is 13 residues. CDR3 sequence: CASSLGQGETQYF. CDR3 DNA: TGCGCCAGCAGCTTGGGACAGGGTGAGACCCAGTACTTC.

The chain is built from TRBV6-5 and TRBJ2-3; D is uncertain. This CDR3 is built from 13 residues. V dropped 5 bases and J dropped 2 bases, with 8 bases sitting between them. Looked up from germline, CDR1 is MNHEY and CDR2 is SVGAGI. In DNA form, the CDR3 reads TGTGCCAGCAGTATCGACTTCACAGATACGCAGTATTTT. This encodes CASSIDFTDTQYF.

The chain links TRBV18 to TRBJ2-3, with D possibly being TRBD2 (5 bases). CDR3 size: 17 residues. Between the trimmed V and J ends, which lost 0 bases and 1 base, there was a span of 14 bases. Per germline, CDR1 KGHSH and CDR2 LQKENI. The CDR3 sequence is CASSPPLVAYGTDTQYF. As DNA, the CDR3 is TGTGCCAGCTCACCACCATTGGTAGCGTACGGCACAGATACGCAGTATTTT.

The chain combines TRBV29-1 with TRBJ1-2; D is perhaps TRBD1 (6 bases). The CDR3 has 14 residues. Trimming took off 6 bases at V and 8 bases at J, with 22 bases between the two ends. Germline V lookup: CDR1 SQVTM, CDR2 ANQGSEA. CDR3 bases: TGCAGCGTAGTCCGGGACACAGGAACGGGCGGCTACACCTTC. Translating it yields CSVVRDTGTGGYTF.

The V and J genes are TRBV28 and TRBJ1-1; no firm D call. Germline V gene lookup returns CDR1 MDHEN and CDR2 SYDVKM. V shed 3 bases and J shed 0 bases, with 5 bases lying between them. This CDR3 region has 13 residues. In nucleotides, the CDR3 is TGTGCCAGCAGTTTTCCAGTGAACACTGAAGCTTTCTTT. It encodes CASSFPVNTEAFF.

The gene calls are TRBV20-1 and TRBJ2-7; 8 bases match TRBD1. With V trimmed by 3 bases and J by 10 bases, 5 bases remained unmatched. Germline V gene data show CDR1 as DFQATT and CDR2 as SNEGSKA (reference sequence). This CDR3 comprises 11 residues. CDR3 protein: CSASIQGAQYF. The CDR3 bases are TGCAGTGCTAGTATCCAGGGGGCACAGTACTTC.

This clone was detected only once. The rearrangement joins TRBV11-2 to TRBJ2-3; unclear D gene. The CDR3 loop spans 15 amino acids. The germline gives CDR1 SGHAT, CDR2 FQNNGV. V lost 1 base and J lost 1, with 9 bases in between. The CDR3 spells CASSLAGFGTDTQYF. As DNA, the CDR3 is TGTGCCAGCAGCTTAGCGGGTTTTGGCACAGATACGCAGTATTTT.